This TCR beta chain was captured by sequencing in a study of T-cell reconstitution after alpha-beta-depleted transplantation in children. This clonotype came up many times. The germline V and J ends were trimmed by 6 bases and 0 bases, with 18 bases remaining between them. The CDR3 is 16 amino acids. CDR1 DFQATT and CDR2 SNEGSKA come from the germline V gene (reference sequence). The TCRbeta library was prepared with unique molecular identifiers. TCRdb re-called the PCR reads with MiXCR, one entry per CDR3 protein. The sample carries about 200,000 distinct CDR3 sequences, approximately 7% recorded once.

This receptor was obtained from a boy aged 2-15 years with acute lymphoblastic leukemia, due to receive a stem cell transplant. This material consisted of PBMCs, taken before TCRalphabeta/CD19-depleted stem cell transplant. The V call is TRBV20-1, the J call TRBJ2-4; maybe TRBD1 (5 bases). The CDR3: CSARGSIIGAKNIQYF. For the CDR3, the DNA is TGCAGTGCAAGGGGATCAATCATAGGAGCCAAAAACATTCAGTACTTC.